One T cell receptor beta chain is described in this entry. The specificity of this receptor is unknown. No much larger clonotype is one base removed from it; base qualities were not supplied. This entry is derived from a study of naive CD8 T cells in extremely preterm neonates (dated by TCRdb to the late 2010s). Background for the entire study: TCRbeta CDR3 repertoires of sorted naive CD8+ T cells were compared across four age groups: extremely preterm neonates, term neonates, young children and adults. What the research found in general, with its limitations: A higher proportion of shared CDR3 nucleotide sequences was found in preterm neonates (2.7%) than in term neonates (0.4%), young children (about 0.03%) and adults (around 0.01%). Prospective longitudinal studies of preterm and term neonates were called for by the authors so that T cell development could be tracked within individuals. Compared with the older groups, preterm CDR3s were shorter and closer to germline, carrying fewer N additions and showing less junctional trimming. The authors noted a small sample size and variable productive template counts among preterm samples as limitations. Preterm neonates showed significantly lower iChao1 richness than every other age group (p < 0.05) along with an even clone distribution, indicating a less rich repertoire.

Preterm samples came from a few extremely preterm deliveries at about 23-27 weeks of gestation. The study left out pregnancies involving fetal demise, active maternal HSV infection or known maternal HIV infection. A FACSAria III cell sorter was used to sort live, Annexin V-negative naive CD8+ T cells (CD3+CD8+CD45RA+CCR7+). Each sample yielded roughly 19,000 to 110,000 sorted naive CD8+ T cells. Preassembled standardized sampling kits were used to collect mixed venous-arterial cord blood. Cord blood stayed at room temperature and was processed within 4 hours after collection. Ficoll-Paque density gradient centrifugation of diluted blood was used to isolate mononuclear cells. Mononuclear cells were cryopreserved in approximately 10% DMSO with around 90% FBS and stored long term at -150°C before sorting. After thawing, cells were stained with Annexin V along with antibodies against CD3, CD8, CCR7 and CD45RA. Genomic DNA was extracted from snap-frozen sorted cell pellets with the DNeasy Blood and Tissue Kit.

The CDR3 runs 14 residues from the cysteine to the phenylalanine. The DNA shown is the 42-base CDR3, in frame from base 1. The germline V gene sets CDR1 to SGHVS and CDR2 to FQNEAQ. V loses 1 base of germline sequence and J loses 2 bases, and the interval between the two ends is 5 bases. A two-step, bias-controlled multiplex PCR was used to amplify TCRbeta CDR3 regions from genomic DNA. Primers specific for every TRBV and TRBJ gene segment were used in the multiplex PCR. TCRbeta repertoire data were generated with the immunoSEQ Assay. Per the authors' processing: To merge closely related sequences, reads went through filtering and clustering using a relative-frequency ratio and a modified nearest-neighbor algorithm. V, D and J gene assignments for CDR3 sequences followed IMGT annotation. Template counts were normalized for PCR amplification bias and quantified against synthetic TCR CDR3 analog sequences. Only unique productive sequences, defined as in-frame CDR3 sequences without stop codons, were included in the analyses. The immunoSEQ Analyzer software was used to calculate clonality, defined as 1 minus Pielou's evenness, and iChao1 richness. Statistical testing was performed in JMP, using Student's t-test or a non-parametric test depending on Shapiro-Wilk normality results. The clones in this table, taken by TCRdb from immuneACCESS, are in-frame only. Not every clone is retained; where verified, under half of the shortfall comes from an unresolved V gene, and the cause of the rest is unknown. The DNA was the basis for D and trimming; V, J and clone size are from that table. This sample has around 25,000 clones in its table, and approximately 88% of those were observed once. The ten largest clones represent approximately 0.95% of the sample.

Sequencing used naive CD8+ T cells from cord blood. This sequence uses TRBV7-8 and TRBJ2-2, with TRBD2 perhaps the D gene, on 5 matching bases. This TCR was recovered from a boy who was born preterm. DNA sequence: TGTGCCAGCAGCTTAGGGACTAACACCGGGGAGCTGTTTTTT. This translates into CASSLGTNTGELFF. The variable domain in full, with residues beyond the CDR3 obtained from the reference TRBV7-8 and TRBJ2-2 genes, is GAGVSQSPRYKVAKRGQDVALRCDPISGHVSLFWYQQALGQGPEFLTYFQNEAQLDKSGLPSDRFFAERPEGSVSTLKIQRTQQEDSAVYLCASSLGTNTGELFFGEGSRLTVL.